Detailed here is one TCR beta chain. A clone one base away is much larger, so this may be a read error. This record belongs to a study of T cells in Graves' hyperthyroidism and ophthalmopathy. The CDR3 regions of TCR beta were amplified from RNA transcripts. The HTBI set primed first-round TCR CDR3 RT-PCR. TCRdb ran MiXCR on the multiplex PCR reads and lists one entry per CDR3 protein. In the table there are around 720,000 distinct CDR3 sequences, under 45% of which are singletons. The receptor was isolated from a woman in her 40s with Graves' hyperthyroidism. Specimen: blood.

In nucleotides, the CDR3 is TGTGCCAGCAGCCCACAGGAGTATGGCTACATCTTC. Amino acids: CASSPQEYGYIF. This chain connects TRBV7-9 to TRBJ1-2; weak D call: TRBD1 (5 bases). The CDR3 sequence is 12 residues long. CDR1 and CDR2 from the germline V gene are SEHNR and FQNEAQ (reference sequence).